The 25 T cell receptor beta chains given below trace back to one sample, sequenced in a study of regulatory T cells in long-lasting Graves disease. Arm-PCR of CDR3 regions with iRepertoire HTBI primers generated TCR beta libraries. MiXCR, run by TCRdb on the multiplex PCR reads, gives a single entry per CDR3 protein. The table has around 480,000 distinct CDR3 sequences, roughly 17% seen once. Regarding time point: newly diagnosed GD, antithyroid drugs for less than 3 months. The TCR library used RNA extracted from PBMCs. The sample was also linked to a second study, of T cells in Graves' hyperthyroidism and ophthalmopathy.

Here the sequenced sample was peripheral blood mononuclear cells (PBMCs), taken at new diagnosis, from a patient treated with antithyroid drugs. The receptors were sampled from a middle-aged man with Graves disease.

Many counts were recorded for this clonotype. The chain is built from TRBV7-9 and TRBJ2-1; 8 nucleotides match TRBD1. The V and J ends lost 2 bases and 8 bases, in that order; junction bases with no gene match: 8. The germline V gene has CDR1 SEHNR and CDR2 FQNEAQ (reference sequence). The CDR3 totals 15 residues. The CDR3 reads CASSLFATGAYEQFF. CDR3 coding DNA: TGTGCCAGCAGCTTATTCGCGACAGGGGCTTATGAGCAGTTCTTC.

The rearrangement uses TRBV19 and TRBJ2-1, with 8 nucleotides matching TRBD2. Germline V gene lookup returns CDR1 LNHDA and CDR2 SQIVND (reference sequence). V lost 7 bases to trimming and J lost 0 bases; unmatched junction nucleotides: 2. The CDR3 extends over 14 amino acids. CDR3 sequence reads: CASISGGSYNEQFF. The DNA of the CDR3 is TGTGCCAGTATCAGCGGGGGCTCCTACAATGAGCAGTTCTTC.

This clonotype showed up many times. The genes are TRBV28 and TRBJ2-7; D unresolved. Between the trimmed V and J ends, which lost 3 bases and 0 bases, there was a span of 12 bases. The V gene's germline CDR1 is MDHEN and CDR2 SYDVKM. The CDR3 consists of 15 residues. CDR3 loop: CASSFFRRNSYEQYF. Here the CDR3 DNA reads TGTGCCAGCAGTTTCTTCCGCCGGAACTCCTACGAGCAGTACTTC. The complete variable domain, with remaining parts taken from reference TRBV28 and TRBJ2-7, reads DVKVTQSSRYLVKRTGEKVFLECVQDMDHENMFWYRQDPGLGLRLIYFSYDVKMKEKGDIPEGYSVSREKKERFSLILESASTNQTSMYLCASSFFRRNSYEQYFGPGTRLTVT.

This clonotype was detected ten times or more. This chain uses TRBV28 with TRBJ2-1; 9 bases are a match to TRBD1. The trim removed 6 bases at V and 15 bases at J, leaving 12 bases unmatched. Germline lookup yields CDR1 MDHEN and CDR2 SYDVKM. The CDR3 totals 13 residues. CDR3 in amino acids: CASSPTLGTGLFF. CDR3 DNA: TGTGCCAGCAGCCCGACTTTAGGGACAGGGCTGTTCTTC.

This clonotype occurred many times. The chain uses TRBV20-1 and TRBJ1-6; D unclear. Looked up from germline, CDR1 is DFQATT and CDR2 is SNEGSKA (reference sequence). Trimming removed 1 base at V and 10 bases at J, with 20 bases between. The CDR3 covers 16 residues. The CDR3 reads CSARVVQNDGRSPLHF. The DNA of the CDR3 is TGCAGTGCTAGAGTGGTACAGAATGATGGGAGATCACCCCTCCACTTT.

In this sample, this clonotype turned up many times. The chain has TRBV28 and TRBJ2-7; TRBD1 aligns across 12 bases. The CDR3 is 15 residues long. With 5 bases clipped from V and 5 bases from J, the junction kept 7 bases outside the gene matches. Germline CDR1 is MDHEN and CDR2 is SYDVKM. CDR3 protein: CASSVPGTGGHEQYF. The CDR3 nucleotides read TGTGCCAGCAGTGTGCCCGGGACAGGGGGCCACGAGCAGTACTTC.

This clonotype was recorded once. The likely explanation is a read error, given a far larger clone one base away. The V and J genes are TRBV20-1 and TRBJ2-7; TRBD1 is a possible D gene (6 bases). Per the germline V gene, CDR1 is DFQATT and CDR2 is SNEGSKA (reference sequence). CDR3 length: 11 residues. The ends were cut back, 6 bases at V and 7 bases at J, with 13 bases in the middle. CDR3 sequence (DNA): TGCAGTGCGACCAGGGGCAATGAGCAGTACTTC. Amino acid sequence: CSATRGNEQYF.

This clonotype was detected a few times. The rearrangement joins TRBV19 to TRBJ2-3; D could derive from TRBD1 or TRBD2 (5 bases each). V dropped 3 bases and J dropped 4 bases, with 11 bases sitting between them. CDR1 LNHDA and CDR2 SQIVND come from the germline V gene (reference sequence). CDR3 length: 14 residues. The CDR3 spells CASSISRGADTQYF. DNA for the CDR3: TGTGCCAGTAGTATTTCGAGGGGCGCAGATACGCAGTATTTT.

This clonotype came up many times. The rearrangement links TRBV6-1 to TRBJ2-7, with 9 bases matching TRBD1. J gave up 5 bases and V 8 bases, and 19 bases lay outside the gene matches. Germline values: CDR1 MNHNS, CDR2 SASEGT. The CDR3 length is 17 residues. The CDR3 coding sequence is TGTGCCAGCGTAAATACCCTAAACTTGGGACAGGGAAACGAGCAGTACTTC. Translation: CASVNTLNLGQGNEQYF.

This clonotype was picked up many times. The V gene is TRBV28, the J gene TRBJ1-1; TRBD1 is a possible D gene (5 bases). The germline gives CDR1 MDHEN, CDR2 SYDVKM. V shed 6 bases and J shed 12 bases, with 20 bases lying between them. CDR3 length: 13 amino acids. The CDR3, as DNA: TGTGCCAGCAGCCGGGTGGACCGCACAGGTACTTTCTTT. This gives the protein CASSRVDRTGTFF.

This clonotype was seen ten or more times. This chain links TRBV28 with TRBJ2-2, with 11 bases identical to TRBD2. This CDR3 has 17 amino acids. Germline V gene sequence: CDR1 MDHEN, CDR2 SYDVKM. V lost 5 bases and J lost 4; bases outside the gene matches: 9. The CDR3 here is CASSEGRLAGRTGELFF. The CDR3 DNA reads as TGTGCCAGCAGTGAGGGCCGACTAGCGGGACGCACCGGGGAGCTGTTTTTT.

This clonotype was counted between two and nine times. This sequence joins TRBV20-1 and TRBJ2-7; D call uncertain. V was shortened by 1 base and J by 1 base, with 11 bases between the two germline ends. From germline, CDR1 is DFQATT and CDR2 SNEGSKA (reference sequence). The CDR3 sequence is 14 residues long. The CDR3 protein is CSARGLTASYEQYF. The CDR3 region has the DNA TGCAGTGCTAGAGGTTTGACCGCGTCCTACGAGCAGTACTTC.

This clonotype appeared many times. The chain employs TRBV27 and TRBJ2-4; 12 nucleotides line up with TRBD2. Germline CDR1 and CDR2: MNHEY and SMNVEV (reference sequence). This CDR3 has 20 residues. J gave up 2 bases and V 7 bases, and 18 bases lay outside the gene matches. Here the CDR3 reads CASTPLGLAGGPGTKNIQYF. CDR3 DNA sequence: TGTGCCAGCACCCCATTAGGGCTAGCGGGAGGGCCGGGAACCAAAAACATTCAGTACTTC.

This clonotype was observed a few times. The V call is TRBV6-2 or TRBV6-3, the J call TRBJ1-1; no clear D. Germline lookup yields CDR1 MNHEY and CDR2 SVGEGT. The V end was cut by 7 bases, the J end by 1 base, with 10 bases between. The CDR3 is 13 residues long. The CDR3 DNA reads TGTGCCAGCAAGTTAGGCGGGAACACTGAAGCTTTCTTT. Protein product: CASKLGGNTEAFF.

This clonotype was seen repeatedly, ten times or more. The chain recombines TRBV24-1 with TRBJ2-1; 11 positions match TRBD1. Germline V gene data show CDR1 as KGHDR and CDR2 as SFDVKD. The CDR3 sequence is 17 residues long. V lost 1 base to trimming and J lost 5 bases; unmatched junction nucleotides: 6. This CDR3 reads CATSDLGGTGGDNEQFF. The CDR3 bases are TGTGCCACCAGTGATTTAGGCGGGACAGGGGGTGACAATGAGCAGTTCTTC.

The V call is TRBV7-9, the J call TRBJ2-3; 8 bases agree with TRBD1. The CDR3 runs 14 residues. Germline V gene data show CDR1 as SEHNR and CDR2 as FQNEAQ (reference sequence). V was pared by 8 bases and J by 6 bases, with 10 bases of the junction left unmatched. The CDR3 DNA sequence: TGTGCCAGCCGACGACAGGGGTCCCTTGATACGCAGTATTTT. It translates to CASRRQGSLDTQYF. Full variable domain (missing parts from reference TRBV7-9 and TRBJ2-3): DTGVSQNPRHKITKRGQNVTFRCDPISEHNRLYWYRQTLGQGPEFLTYFQNEAQLEKSRLLSDRFSAERPKGSFSTLEIQRTEQGDSAMYLCASRRQGSLDTQYFGPGTRLTVL.

This clonotype was seen at least ten times. The chain employs TRBV30 and TRBJ1-1; no clear D. CDR1 is GTSNPN and CDR2 is SVGIG in the germline V gene (reference sequence). The CDR3 loop spans 14 amino acids. Trimming removed 1 base from V and 0 bases from J, with 9 bases in between. The CDR3 loop reads CAWSGAPMNTEAFF. In DNA, the CDR3 is TGTGCCTGGAGTGGGGCACCTATGAACACTGAAGCTTTCTTT. Combining the CDR3 with reference TRBV30 and TRBJ1-1 gives the whole variable domain SQTIHQWPATLVQPVGSPLSLECTVEGTSNPNLYWYRQAAGRGLQLLFYSVGIGQISSEVPQNLSASRPQDRQFILSSKKLLLSDSGFYLCAWSGAPMNTEAFFGQGTRLTVV.

There are many counts of this clonotype. The chain recombines TRBV28 with TRBJ2-7, with D hard to call. The CDR3 runs 16 residues. V dropped 3 bases and J dropped 3 bases, with 18 bases sitting between them. The germline V gene encodes CDR1 MDHEN and CDR2 SYDVKM. Here the CDR3 reads CASSFVLPRGLYEQYF. CDR3 DNA: TGTGCCAGCAGTTTTGTTCTACCTCGTGGTCTCTACGAGCAGTACTTC.

This clonotype appeared many times. Written as DNA, the CDR3 is TGCAGTGCTAGAGGGGGACTAGCGGGGGGCGCAGATACGCAGTATTTT. Protein: CSARGGLAGGADTQYF. The V call is TRBV20-1, the J call TRBJ2-3, with 15 bases aligning to TRBD2. Germline CDR1 is DFQATT and CDR2 is SNEGSKA (reference sequence). V shed 1 base, J shed 4 bases, and the junction held 3 bases outside the gene matches. There are 16 residues in the CDR3.

The rearrangement links TRBV6-2 or TRBV6-3 to TRBJ2-7; 14 nucleotides align to TRBD2. The CDR3 has 16 residues. J gave up 6 bases and V 2 bases, and 6 bases lay outside the gene matches. CDR1 is MNHEY, CDR2 SVGEGT, per germline. The CDR3 is CASSYLGLAGAVEQYF. DNA for the CDR3: TGTGCCAGCAGTTACCTGGGACTAGCGGGAGCGGTCGAGCAGTACTTC.

This clonotype was seen many times. This sequence joins TRBV3-1 and TRBJ2-5, with TRBD1 matching 10 bases. V lost 2 bases to trimming and J lost 5 bases; unmatched junction nucleotides: 8. The germline V gene has CDR1 LGHDT and CDR2 YNNKEL (reference sequence). This CDR3 spans 16 amino acids. For the CDR3, the DNA is TGTGCCAGCAGCCAATGGGGGGACAGGGGAAGCGAGACCCAGTACTTC. Protein sequence: CASSQWGDRGSETQYF.

This chain uses TRBV20-1 with TRBJ2-5, with 7 nucleotides matching TRBD2. CDR3 length: 12 residues. V was clipped by 6 bases and J by 5 bases; unmatched bases: 6. Germline lookup yields CDR1 DFQATT and CDR2 SNEGSKA (reference sequence). CDR3 coding DNA: TGCAGTGCCCTGACTAGCTCGGAGACCCAGTACTTC. Translating it yields CSALTSSETQYF.

J is TRBJ2-5 and V is TRBV5-1; D is unresolved. This CDR3 region has 16 residues. The V end lost 2 bases, the J end lost 5 bases, and 19 bases lay between the germline ends. In germline, CDR1 is SGHRS, CDR2 YFSETQ. This CDR3 reads CASSFARANPGETQYF. For the CDR3, the DNA is TGCGCCAGCAGCTTCGCCCGGGCCAACCCCGGGGAGACCCAGTACTTC.

This clonotype was seen repeatedly, ten times or more. This chain joins TRBV28 and TRBJ1-1; 9 bases agree with TRBD1. The V segment lost 5 bases and the J segment 7 bases; nucleotides outside the gene matches: 14. Germline assignment: CDR1 MDHEN and CDR2 SYDVKM. The CDR3 has 16 residues. This chain's CDR3 is CASSRWTGVNGGEAFF. CDR3 bases: TGTGCCAGCAGTCGATGGACAGGGGTTAATGGTGGTGAAGCTTTCTTT.

This clonotype was found a few times. The V and J genes are TRBV27 and TRBJ2-7; D perhaps matches TRBD1 (6 bases). The germline V and J ends were trimmed by 6 bases and 2 bases, with 14 bases remaining between them. The CDR3 runs 14 residues. The germline V gene has CDR1 MNHEY and CDR2 SMNVEV (reference sequence). This chain's CDR3 is CASSSWDTTYEQYF. Written as DNA, the CDR3 is TGTGCCAGCAGCTCGTGGGACACAACCTACGAGCAGTACTTC.